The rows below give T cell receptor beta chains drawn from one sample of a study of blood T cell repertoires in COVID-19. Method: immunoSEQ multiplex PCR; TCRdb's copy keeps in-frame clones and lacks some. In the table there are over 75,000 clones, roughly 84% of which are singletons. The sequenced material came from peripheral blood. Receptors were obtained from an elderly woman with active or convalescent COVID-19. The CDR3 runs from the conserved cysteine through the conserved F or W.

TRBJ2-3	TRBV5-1	CASSFLRGDSTDTQYF
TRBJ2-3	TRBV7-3	CASSLSGQGVADTQYF
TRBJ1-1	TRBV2	CASSEHQGVTFF
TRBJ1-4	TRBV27	CASSLFSGGRYDEKLFF
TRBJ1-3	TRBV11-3	CAVLSGNTIYF
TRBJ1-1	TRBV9	CASSVVTGGGEAFF
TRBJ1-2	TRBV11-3	CASSPRQGGYTF
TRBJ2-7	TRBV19	CASSIGGQGTYEQYF
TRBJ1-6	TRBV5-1	CASSYFSGYEDSPLHF
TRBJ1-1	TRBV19	CASSARLSGWANTEAFF
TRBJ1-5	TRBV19	CATGTGGNQPQHF
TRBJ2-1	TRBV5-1	CASSPLRGVAGLNEQFF
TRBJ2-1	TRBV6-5	CASRETGTYNEQFF
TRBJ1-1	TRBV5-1	CASSRGFREAFF
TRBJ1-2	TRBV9	CASSGRDRTFYGYTF
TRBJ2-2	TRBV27	CASSYLGEDGGELFF
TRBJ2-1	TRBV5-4	CASSFAPAGTGFDEQFF
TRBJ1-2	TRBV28	CASSLVYFRGGPQGYTF
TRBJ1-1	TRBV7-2	CASSLRGNTEAFF
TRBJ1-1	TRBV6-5	CATRGQVGNTEAFF
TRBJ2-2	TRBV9	CASSPAGGTGELFF
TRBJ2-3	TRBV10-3	CAIRTDRGDLDTQYF
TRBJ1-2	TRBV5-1	CASSPEGSTNYGYTF
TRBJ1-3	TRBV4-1	CASSQDIRNTIYF
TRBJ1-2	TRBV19	CASSTLSNYGYTF
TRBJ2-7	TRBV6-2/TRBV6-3	CASSPPGTGRAYEQYF